This is a list of T cell receptor beta chains from one sample in a study of OX40 agonist ivuxolimab in advanced cancers. Assay used: immunoSEQ multiplex PCR; TCRdb lists only in-frame clones, some missing. This sample has about 18,000 clones, with about 70% found just once. This material consisted of CD4+ or CD8+ T cells sorted from blood, taken in a trial of the OX40 agonist ivuxolimab. All receptors come from an adult with an advanced solid tumor such as melanoma, head and neck, liver or kidney cancer. Each CDR3 is given with its conserved first and last residue. The D gene is left open where the match is weak. Not all rows give a size; the values are once, few, many and, for expanded clones, a class.

v_call: TRBV7-9; clone_size: -; j_call: TRBJ2-7; d_call: -; cdr3_nt: TGTGCCAGCAGCTTCGTCCCCTACGAGCAGTACTTC; cdr3_aa: CASSFVPYEQYF
v_call: TRBV4-2; clone_size: -; j_call: TRBJ2-7; d_call: TRBD1; cdr3_nt: TGTGCCAGCAGCTTCAGGGGGGAGCAGTACTTC; cdr3_aa: CASSFRGEQYF
v_call: TRBV28; clone_size: -; j_call: TRBJ1-1; d_call: -; cdr3_nt: TGTGCCAGCAGTTTGGGTAACACTGAAGCTTTCTTT; cdr3_aa: CASSLGNTEAFF
v_call: TRBV27; clone_size: -; j_call: TRBJ1-1; d_call: -; cdr3_nt: TGTGCCAGCAGTTTAGGGGCTTTGAACACTGAAGCTTTCTTT; cdr3_aa: CASSLGALNTEAFF
v_call: TRBV5-1; clone_size: -; j_call: TRBJ2-1; d_call: TRBD1; cdr3_nt: TGCGCCAGCAGCTTGGACAGGGGGAAGTACAATGAGCAGTTCTTC; cdr3_aa: CASSLDRGKYNEQFF
v_call: TRBV19; clone_size: -; j_call: TRBJ2-6; d_call: -; cdr3_nt: TGTGCCAGTAGTATAGGAGGGGCAGGGGCAGGGGCCAACGTCCTGACTTTC; cdr3_aa: CASSIGGAGAGANVLTF
v_call: TRBV19; clone_size: -; j_call: TRBJ1-2; d_call: -; cdr3_nt: TGTGCCAGTAGTATAGATCTACAGGGAGGAGGTGGCTACACCTTC; cdr3_aa: CASSIDLQGGGGYTF
v_call: TRBV5-1; clone_size: -; j_call: TRBJ1-2; d_call: -; cdr3_nt: TGCGCCAGCACCCCGGCGGGGGGAGCTAACTATGGCTACACCTTC; cdr3_aa: CASTPAGGANYGYTF
v_call: TRBV28; clone_size: -; j_call: TRBJ2-7; d_call: -; cdr3_nt: TGTGCCAGCAGTTTACCACCAGGGGACCTCTACGAGCAGTACTTC; cdr3_aa: CASSLPPGDLYEQYF
v_call: TRBV4-1; clone_size: few; j_call: TRBJ2-1; d_call: -; cdr3_nt: TGCGCCAGCAGCCAAGAAGGAAATCCGAACTCCTACAATGAGCAGTTCTTC; cdr3_aa: CASSQEGNPNSYNEQFF
v_call: TRBV10-3; clone_size: -; j_call: TRBJ2-3; d_call: TRBD2; cdr3_nt: TGTGCCATCAGTGTAGGGGTAGCGGGGTTCGCAGATACGCAGTATTTT; cdr3_aa: CAISVGVAGFADTQYF
v_call: TRBV6-6; clone_size: -; j_call: TRBJ1-2; d_call: -; cdr3_nt: TGTGCCAGCAGTTACGACGCTACTAACTATGGCTACACCTTC; cdr3_aa: CASSYDATNYGYTF
v_call: TRBV9; clone_size: few; j_call: TRBJ1-1; d_call: TRBD1; cdr3_nt: TGTGCCAGCAGCGTAGTGCAGGACAGGGGGCTGGGAGGCACTGAAGCTTTCTTT; cdr3_aa: CASSVVQDRGLGGTEAFF